Listed below are T cell receptor beta chains from one sample, sequenced in a study of response to subunit inactivated influenza vaccine. TCRdb redid the calling of the RT-PCR reads with MiXCR, one entry per CDR3 protein. The profile covers 500,000 to 550,000 distinct CDR3 sequences, with less than 7.5% appearing a single time and under 15% taken by the ten largest. The sequences come from PBMCs from blood, collected less than 25 months after vaccination. These receptors all stem from a man between 50 and 69 years old who received an inactivated influenza vaccine. CDR3s include the opening cysteine and the closing phenylalanine or tryptophan. The D gene is left open where the match is weak. Clone size appears in some rows only: once, few, many, or a class for an expanded clone.

j_call v_call clone_size d_call cdr3_nt cdr3_aa
TRBJ1-2 TRBV19 - - TGTGCCAGTAGATTTACGGGACCCCAAGGCAACTATGGCTACACCTTC CASRFTGPQGNYGYTF
TRBJ2-1 TRBV5-1 - TRBD2 TGCGCCAGCTGCCCGAGGACTAGCGGGATCGGTGAGCAGTTCTTC CASCPRTSGIGEQFF
TRBJ1-6 TRBV28 - TRBD1 TGTGCCAGCAGCTTGACAGGGTTCGGTGCTACGGACCCAAAGTCGGGGTCACCCCTCCACTTT CASSLTGFGATDPKSGSPLHF
TRBJ2-7 TRBV12-3/TRBV12-4 few - TGTGCCAGCAGTTTAAGGGGTCAGGACTACGAGCAGTACTTC CASSLRGQDYEQYF
TRBJ1-2 TRBV6-2/TRBV6-3 few - TGTGCCAGCAGTTACGACGACAGGATCGGTAACTATGGCTACACCTTC CASSYDDRIGNYGYTF
TRBJ2-6 TRBV11-2 many TRBD1 TGTGCCAGCAGACGGACAGGGAATAGGGCCAACGTCCTGACTTTC CASRRTGNRANVLTF
TRBJ1-1 TRBV5-1 few - TGCGCCAGCGGCCGCAGGGCGGAGAGCCCTGAAGCTTTCTTT CASGRRAESPEAFF
TRBJ1-2 TRBV5-6 many - TGTGCCAGCAGCACCCAATGGGGGGGGCATGGCTACACCTTC CASSTQWGGHGYTF
TRBJ2-7 TRBV6-1 - TRBD1 TGTGCCAGCAGCCCCGGGACAGGGCGGCGCGAGCAGTACTTC CASSPGTGRREQYF
TRBJ2-5 TRBV24-1 - - TGTGCCACCAGTGAGACCCTCGGCCAATCGGATCGAGAGACCCAGTACTTC CATSETLGQSDRETQYF
TRBJ2-1 TRBV12-3/TRBV12-4 many TRBD2 TGTGCCAGCAGTTTTCGGCGGGAGTCCCACAATGAGCAGTTCTTC CASSFRRESHNEQFF
TRBJ1-2 TRBV5-1 many TRBD1 TGCGCCAGCAGGGGACAGCCTAACTATGGCTACACCTTC CASRGQPNYGYTF
TRBJ1-2 TRBV20-1 many TRBD1 TGCAGTGCTAGAAAGGGGGGGGACAGGGACTATGGCTACACCTTC CSARKGGDRDYGYTF
TRBJ2-7 TRBV5-1 few - TGCGCCAGCAGCTTGGGGCGACTTACCTACGAGCAGTACTTC CASSLGRLTYEQYF
TRBJ2-1 TRBV10-3 many TRBD2 TGTGCCATCAGTCGACTAGCGGGGGTTGAGCAGTTCTTC CAISRLAGVEQFF
TRBJ1-2 TRBV20-1 - - TGCAGTGCTAGAGAAAGAGGCGCCACCGCTAACTATGGCTACACCTTC CSARERGATANYGYTF
TRBJ2-5 TRBV19 - - TGTGCCAGTAGTGTCCAGGGGGGGCAAGAGACCCAGTACTTC CASSVQGGQETQYF
TRBJ2-1 TRBV4-3 few - TGCGCCAGCAGCCAAGGGCGCCGATTGGGGCGAAATGAGCAGTTCTTC CASSQGRRLGRNEQFF
TRBJ2-3 TRBV7-2 - TRBD1 TGTGCCAGCAGCTCACCCCGGATATCGACAGGGGTCGATACGCAGTATTTT CASSSPRISTGVDTQYF
TRBJ1-1 TRBV6-5 - - TGTGCCAGCAGTTACTTGATGGAGAACACTGAAGCTTTCTTT CASSYLMENTEAFF
TRBJ2-3 TRBV7-2 - - TGTGCCAGCAGCTTACAAACCCGGTCAGGCGATACGCAGTATTTT CASSLQTRSGDTQYF
TRBJ1-6 TRBV18 few TRBD1 TGTGCCAGCTCACCGCGGGACAGCAATTCACCCCTCCACTTT CASSPRDSNSPLHF
TRBJ2-7 TRBV20-1 - TRBD1 TGCAGTGCTAGGGGAGGACAGGGGGCGAAGAACGAGCAGTACTTC CSARGGQGAKNEQYF
TRBJ2-1 TRBV11-2 few TRBD2 TGTGCCAGCAGCCTAGCGGTACTCAATGAGCAGTTCTTC CASSLAVLNEQFF
TRBJ2-3 TRBV13 - TRBD1 TGTGCCAGCAGCTTCAGCCGGGACAGGGCAATAGATACGCAGTATTTT CASSFSRDRAIDTQYF
TRBJ2-5 TRBV7-8 few TRBD2 TGTGCCAGCAGACCTATGACTAGCGTACAAGAGACCCAGTACTTC CASRPMTSVQETQYF
TRBJ1-1 TRBV12-3/TRBV12-4 few - TGTGCCAGCGGTCCGGGGGGCAGGAACACTGAAGCTTTCTTT CASGPGGRNTEAFF
TRBJ2-3 TRBV10-3 - - TGTGCCATCAGTGGTGGGGCTAGCACAGATACGCAGTATTTT CAISGGASTDTQYF
TRBJ1-1 TRBV7-2 many TRBD1 TGTGCCAGCAGCTTAGCCGGACAGGGAGGCACTGAAGCTTTCTTT CASSLAGQGGTEAFF
TRBJ1-5 TRBV20-1 many - TGCAGTGCTAGTATGCAGGGGATCGGGGGCAATCAGCCCCAGCATTTT CSASMQGIGGNQPQHF
TRBJ1-2 TRBV6-1 - - TGTGCCAGCAGTGGGGGAACCAGGGTCGGCTACACCTTC CASSGGTRVGYTF
TRBJ2-5 TRBV6-6 - - TGTGCCAGCAGTTACACGGAAGGGATGACCCAGTACTTC CASSYTEGMTQYF
TRBJ1-2 TRBV7-2 many - TGTGCCAGCAGCTTAGGCAGGGCGACCAACTATGGCTACACCTTC CASSLGRATNYGYTF
TRBJ2-5 TRBV20-1 few TRBD2 TGCAGTGCTCCTAGCGGGAGGGCCGGGGAGACCCAGTACTTC CSAPSGRAGETQYF
TRBJ2-5 TRBV28 - TRBD2 TGTGCCAGCAGTTTTAGCGGGAGGAGACTCGCGGAGACCCAGTACTTC CASSFSGRRLAETQYF
TRBJ2-3 TRBV6-2/TRBV6-3 - - TGTGCCAGCAGTTCTCCGGCGGATACGCAGTATTTT CASSSPADTQYF
TRBJ1-5 TRBV7-9 few - TGTGCCAGCAGCTCCACGACCGTCTATCAGCCCCAGCATTTT CASSSTTVYQPQHF
TRBJ2-2 TRBV6-1 few - TGTGCCAGCAGTGAACAATATAGGACCGGGGAGCTGTTTTTT CASSEQYRTGELFF
TRBJ1-6 TRBV6-5 many - TGTGCCAGCAGTTACGGACAGAAATTTTCACCCCTCCACTTT CASSYGQKFSPLHF
TRBJ2-3 TRBV10-3 - TRBD2 TGTGCCATCAGTGATTTTACTGCGGGAGGAGGCGGGGATACGCAGTATTTT CAISDFTAGGGGDTQYF
TRBJ2-7 TRBV7-8 few - TGTGCCAGCAGCTTAGCGGAACAGTCCTACGAGCAGTACTTC CASSLAEQSYEQYF
TRBJ2-3 TRBV29-1 few - TGCAGCTCCGCAGGGGCCCGCACAGATACGCAGTATTTT CSSAGARTDTQYF
TRBJ2-1 TRBV11-2 - - TGTGCCAGCAGCTTAATGGTCTCCTACAATGAGCAGTTCTTC CASSLMVSYNEQFF
TRBJ1-1 TRBV25-1 - - TGTGCCACCCGGATTGGGGCGGCGAACACTGAAGCTTTCTTT CATRIGAANTEAFF
TRBJ1-1 TRBV6-2/TRBV6-3 - TRBD1 TGTGCCAGCAGTCGCCGGGACAGAGAAGCTTTCTTT CASSRRDREAFF
TRBJ2-7 TRBV6-5 many - TGTGCCAGCAGTTACTCGGAGGGGGCCTACGAGCAGTACTTC CASSYSEGAYEQYF
TRBJ1-6 TRBV10-3 few - TGTGCCATCAGTGAAGGTGCCAATAATTCACCCCTCCACTTT CAISEGANNSPLHF
TRBJ2-7 TRBV10-3 - TRBD2 TGTGCCATCAGTGACAGAGCGGGAGACACCTACGAGCAGTACTTC CAISDRAGDTYEQYF
TRBJ1-2 TRBV12-3/TRBV12-4 few - TGTGCCAGCAGTTTTGAAATGGGGAACTATGGCTACACCTTC CASSFEMGNYGYTF